This T cell receptor (beta chain) was sequenced in a study of blood T cell repertoires in COVID-19. Germline V gene sequence: CDR1 SGHVS, CDR2 FNYEAQ. V was clipped by 1 base and J by 0 bases, with 6 bases between them. The CDR3 has 15 amino acids. TCRdb's table, derived via immunoSEQ multiplex PCR, lists solely in-frame clones and lacks some. The table has 500,000 or so clones, around 90% seen once; the top ten hold 0.7%. The sequence was obtained from a woman younger than 35 who had recovered from COVID-19. The sequenced sample was PBMCs or T cells enriched from blood (not recorded which). V and J are TRBV7-6 and TRBJ2-2; D ambiguous. The CDR3 sequence is CASSLGAPNTGELFF. The CDR3 DNA sequence: TGTGCCAGCAGCTTAGGGGCCCCGAACACCGGGGAGCTGTTTTTT.